Listed here are 17 T cell receptor beta chains from one sample, sequenced in a study of monozygotic twins with inflammatory bowel disease. Each CDR3 protein gets one entry in TCRdb, which reprocessed the 5' RACE reads and gives no DNA. Here the sample table reports about 440,000 distinct CDR3 sequences. Sequenced sample: blood. The receptors come from a human donor with ulcerative colitis or Crohn's disease, or a healthy co-twin of an affected twin (not recorded which).

The V call is TRBV20-1, the J call TRBJ2-7; TCRdb names TRBD2, which stays unverified in the absence of DNA. The CDR3 is 15 residues long. Germline CDR1 DFQATT, CDR2 SNEGSKA (reference sequence). This CDR3 is CSARDAAGEGYEQYF.

This chain uses TRBV7-8 with TRBJ1-5. The CDR3 contains 15 residues. The germline gives CDR1 SGHVS, CDR2 FQNEAQ. CDR3 sequence: CASSLQAYSNQPQHF.

This sequence joins TRBV28 and TRBJ1-4; lacking DNA, the TRBD1 call made by TCRdb goes unchecked. CDR3 length: 17 amino acids. CDR1 and CDR2 (germline): MDHEN, SYDVKM. This CDR3 reads CASSSPTGAFANEKLFF.

The CDR3 reads CASSFGTINQPQHF. This chain connects TRBV7-9 to TRBJ1-5. Germline V gene lookup returns CDR1 SEHNR and CDR2 FQNEAQ (reference sequence). This CDR3 spans 14 amino acids.

This chain links TRBV29-1 with TRBJ2-7; TCRdb returns TRBD1, unconfirmable since there is no DNA. The CDR3 is 12 amino acids. Germline V gene sequence: CDR1 SQVTM, CDR2 ANQGSEA. This CDR3 reads CSFATGHYEQYF.

V usage is TRBV18 and J usage is TRBJ2-1; the D call of TRBD2 rests on TCRdb alone, since no DNA is present to check it. The CDR3 runs 15 residues. Germline CDR1 reads KGHSH; CDR2 reads LQKENI. The CDR3 region is CASSPVGLASNEQFF.

This chain uses TRBV18 with TRBJ2-6; TCRdb returns TRBD1, unconfirmable since there is no DNA. CDR3 size: 17 residues. CDR1 is KGHSH, CDR2 LQKENI, per germline. The CDR3: CASSPYRGNSGANVLTF.

The gene calls are TRBV7-9 and TRBJ1-1. The length of the CDR3 is 13 residues. Germline V CDR1 and CDR2: SEHNR, FQNEAQ (reference sequence). The CDR3 reads CASSQEPTGKAFF.

V gene TRBV7-2 combines with J gene TRBJ1-2; TCRdb proposes TRBD1, but this gene call is untestable without DNA. The CDR3 spans 15 residues. Germline CDR1 is SGHTA and CDR2 is FQGNSA. The CDR3 region is CASSSPLGGSRGYTF.

The chain is built from TRBV7-2 and TRBJ1-1. Germline CDR1 SGHTA, CDR2 FQGNSA. CDR3 length: 13 residues. CDR3 amino acids: CASSRYMNTEAFF.

V is TRBV18 and J is TRBJ2-1; lacking DNA, the TRBD2 call made by TCRdb goes unchecked. Looked up from germline, CDR1 is KGHSH and CDR2 is LQKENI. The CDR3 has 16 residues. The CDR3 reads CASSLRAGSSYNEQFF.

The V call is TRBV10-3, the J call TRBJ2-1; checking the TCRdb D call of TRBD1 is not possible without DNA. There are 16 residues in the CDR3. CDR1 is ENHRY, CDR2 SYGVKD, per germline. CDR3 sequence: CAISESGGRNRDEQFF.

The V and J genes are TRBV6-2 or TRBV6-3 and TRBJ2-7. CDR3 length: 14 residues. From germline, CDR1 is MNHEY and CDR2 SVGEGT. This chain's CDR3 is CASSLDGRNYEQYF.

J is TRBJ1-5 and V is TRBV6-2 or TRBV6-3; TCRdb's D call, TRBD1, is unchecked because there is no DNA. CDR1 MNHEY and CDR2 SVGEGT come from the germline V gene. The CDR3 is 15 amino acids. The CDR3 region is CASSYWGGGNQPQHF.

The rearrangement links TRBV20-1 to TRBJ2-3. The CDR3 has 15 residues. Germline V gene lookup returns CDR1 DFQATT and CDR2 SNEGSKA (reference sequence). This CDR3 is CSASWVYQSTDTQYF.

The V gene is TRBV6-1, the J gene TRBJ1-1; TCRdb's D call, TRBD1, is unchecked because there is no DNA. The CDR3 runs 14 residues. Germline V lookup: CDR1 MNHNS, CDR2 SASEGT. CDR3 sequence reads: CASRGGGLGTEAFF.

This chain links TRBV9 with TRBJ2-3; TCRdb's D gene call, TRBD2, goes unchecked for lack of DNA. CDR3 length equals 15 residues. In germline, CDR1 is SGDLS, CDR2 YYNGEE. The chain's CDR3 is CASSSREGFTDTQYF.